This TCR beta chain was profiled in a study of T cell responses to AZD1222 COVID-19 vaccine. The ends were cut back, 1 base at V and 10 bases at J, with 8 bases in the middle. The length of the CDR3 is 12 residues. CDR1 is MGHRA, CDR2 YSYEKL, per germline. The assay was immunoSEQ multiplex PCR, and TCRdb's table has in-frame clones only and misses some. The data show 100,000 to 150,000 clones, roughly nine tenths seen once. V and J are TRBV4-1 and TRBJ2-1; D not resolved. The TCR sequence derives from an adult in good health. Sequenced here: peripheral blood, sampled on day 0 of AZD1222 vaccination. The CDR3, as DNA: TGCGCCAGCAGCCAAGGGCCGAGGGAGCAGTTCTTC. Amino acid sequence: CASSQGPREQFF.